What follows are 24 T cell receptor beta chains derived from one specimen sequenced in a study of blood T cell repertoires in COVID-19. Profiling relied on immunoSEQ multiplex PCR, and the TCRdb table lists in-frame clones only, not all of them. The top ten hold around a quarter of the sample, which has around 37,000 clones, around 90% seen once. Source material: peripheral blood. The origin of the receptors is a man in his 60s with active or convalescent COVID-19.

The chain couples TRBV10-3 to TRBJ2-7, with TRBD1 identical over 8 bases. V lost 3 bases and J lost 2; bases outside the gene matches: 6. The CDR3 consists of 15 residues. The germline V gene has CDR1 ENHRY and CDR2 SYGVKD. The CDR3 reads CAISENRGNTYEQYF. In DNA, the CDR3 is TGTGCCATCAGTGAAAACAGGGGGAACACCTACGAGCAGTACTTC.

This chain connects TRBV3-1 (or the pseudogene TRBV3-2) to TRBJ1-5, with TRBD1 matching 10 bases. The CDR3 is 18 amino acids. From germline, CDR1 is LGHDT and CDR2 YNNKEL (reference sequence). The ends lost 1 base at V and 3 bases at J; junction bases unmatched: 9. CDR3 amino acids: CASSQAHGGTGVNQPQHF. CDR3 nucleotides: TGTGCCAGCAGCCAAGCCCATGGGGGGACAGGGGTCAATCAGCCCCAGCATTTT.

This clone appeared once. V gene TRBV7-9 combines with J gene TRBJ2-7, with 7 positions matching TRBD1. This CDR3 contains 15 residues. V was clipped by 8 bases and J by 4 bases; unmatched bases: 14. The germline gives CDR1 SEHNR, CDR2 FQNEAQ (reference sequence). CDR3 sequence: CASHNVRDSRYEQYF. The CDR3 coding sequence is TGTGCCAGCCATAATGTAAGGGACAGCAGGTACGAGCAGTACTTC.

This chain uses TRBV11-2 with TRBJ2-7; 7 bases are a match to TRBD1. This CDR3 is built from 14 residues. Germline-derived CDR1 and CDR2 are SGHAT and FQNNGV. The V and J ends lost 0 bases and 3 bases, in that order; junction bases with no gene match: 2. The CDR3 protein is CASSLETGYYEQYF. CDR3 nucleotides: TGTGCCAGCAGCTTAGAGACAGGGTACTACGAGCAGTACTTC.

This chain links TRBV24-1 with TRBJ2-1, with D tentatively TRBD2 (5 bases). Germline CDR1 KGHDR, CDR2 SFDVKD. V was shortened by 8 bases and J by 7 bases, with 20 bases between the two germline ends. The CDR3 is 15 amino acids. The CDR3: CATTQSREPGNEQFF. The CDR3 DNA is TGTGCCACCACCCAATCAAGGGAGCCCGGGAATGAGCAGTTCTTC.

This chain uses TRBV2 with TRBJ1-2; D is perhaps TRBD1 (5 bases). The CDR3 runs 12 residues. Germline V gene sequence: CDR1 SNHLY, CDR2 FYNNEI. V was shortened by 4 bases and J by 7 bases, with 10 bases between the two germline ends. The CDR3 protein is CASSVGVGGYTF. CDR3 nucleotides: TGTGCCAGCAGTGTAGGGGTGGGTGGCTACACCTTC. Complete variable domain (other parts from reference TRBV2 and TRBJ1-2): EPEVTQTPSHQVTQMGQEVILRCVPISNHLYFYWYRQILGQKVEFLVSFYNNEISEKSEIFDDQFSVERPDGSNFTLKIRSTKLEDSAMYFCASSVGVGGYTFGSGTRLTVV.

The gene calls are TRBV6-2 or TRBV6-3 and TRBJ2-6; D not certain. The V end lost 3 bases, the J end lost 4 bases, and 25 bases lay between the germline ends. The CDR3 is made up of 20 amino acids. Germline lookup yields CDR1 MNHEY and CDR2 SVGEGT. In DNA form, the CDR3 reads TGTGCCAGCAGTTATGATCCCCATTTCCTAGTTCCCTCCGGGGCCAACGTCCTGACTTTC. Its protein is CASSYDPHFLVPSGANVLTF.

The V call is TRBV29-1, the J call TRBJ1-1, with a weak D call TRBD1 (6 bases). V lost 3 bases and J lost 8, with 7 bases in between. The germline V gene encodes CDR1 SQVTM and CDR2 ANQGSEA. The CDR3 has 10 residues. The DNA for the CDR3 is TGCAGCGTTGAGGACAGAGAAGCTTTCTTT. This sequence encodes CSVEDREAFF.

The CDR3 nucleotides read TGCAGCGTTGCAGGGGCTGGAGAGACCCAGTACTTC. Translation: CSVAGAGETQYF. V usage is TRBV29-1 and J usage is TRBJ2-5; perhaps TRBD1 as D (6 bases). The V gene's germline CDR1 is SQVTM and CDR2 ANQGSEA. V was clipped by 4 bases and J by 4 bases, with 10 bases between them. The CDR3 runs 12 residues.

This rearrangement joins TRBV25-1 to TRBJ2-3; 7 bases are shared with TRBD2. Trimming took 3 bases from V and 2 from J; bases not matched to a gene: 8. The CDR3 runs 16 residues. The V gene's germline CDR1 is MGHDK and CDR2 SYGVNS. Here the CDR3 reads CASSDYGRRDTDTQYF. The CDR3 DNA reads TGTGCCAGCAGTGATTACGGGAGGCGGGACACAGATACGCAGTATTTT.

This clone was detected only a few times. This chain's CDR3 is CAITGKWGTEAFF. CDR3 coding DNA: TGTGCCATTACAGGAAAGTGGGGAACTGAAGCTTTCTTT. This chain connects TRBV6-6 to TRBJ1-1, with D tentatively TRBD1 (5 bases). From germline, CDR1 is MNHNY and CDR2 SVGAGI (reference sequence). The CDR3 consists of 13 residues. V was pared by 10 bases and J by 5 bases, with 17 bases between.

The chain carries TRBV2 and TRBJ2-3; a possible D gene is TRBD1 (6 bases). This CDR3 has 14 amino acids. CDR1 is SNHLY and CDR2 is FYNNEI in the germline V gene. The V end lost 5 bases, the J end lost 3 bases, and 12 bases lay between the germline ends. The CDR3 spells CASSPTGFTDTQYF. CDR3 nucleotides: TGTGCCAGCAGTCCTACAGGGTTTACAGATACGCAGTATTTT.

This clone was counted a single time. The chain has TRBV5-1 and TRBJ2-6, with D uncertain. Germline lookup yields CDR1 SGHRS and CDR2 YFSETQ. This CDR3 is 15 amino acids long. Trimming took off 0 bases at V and 4 bases at J, with 8 bases between the two ends. CDR3 DNA: TGCGCCAGCAGCTTGGATCCCTCCGGGGCCAACGTCCTGACTTTC. Its translation: CASSLDPSGANVLTF.

The J gene is TRBJ1-1, the V gene TRBV5-1, with D possibly being TRBD1 (5 bases). The length of the CDR3 is 14 residues. V dropped 2 bases and J dropped 0 bases, with 8 bases sitting between them. Germline loops: CDR1 SGHRS, CDR2 YFSETQ. The CDR3 bases are TGCGCCAGCAGCTTTGGGGGGGTGAACACTGAAGCTTTCTTT. Translation gives CASSFGGVNTEAFF.

The gene calls are TRBV30 and TRBJ1-1, with D possibly TRBD1 on 6 matching bases. V was clipped by 3 bases and J by 6 bases, with 14 bases between them. The V gene's germline CDR1 is GTSNPN and CDR2 SVGIG (reference sequence). The CDR3 has 13 amino acids. Written as DNA, the CDR3 is TGTGCCTGGAGCGGACGACAGGACGCTGAAGCTTTCTTT. Translating it yields CAWSGRQDAEAFF.

V gene TRBV18 combines with J gene TRBJ2-5; possible D gene TRBD1, 6 bases. The CDR3 has 14 amino acids. Germline V lookup: CDR1 KGHSH, CDR2 LQKENI. Trimming removed 3 bases from V and 3 bases from J, with 11 bases in between. In DNA, the CDR3 is TGTGCCAGCTCACCGATGGACAGCGAAGAGACCCAGTACTTC. Protein: CASSPMDSEETQYF.

V and J are TRBV5-4 and TRBJ1-2; D is uncertain. Germline V gives CDR1 SGHNT, CDR2 YYREEE (reference sequence). Trimming shortened V by 4 bases and J by 4 bases, and 17 bases separated the two germline ends. The CDR3 covers 15 residues. In nucleotides, the CDR3 is TGTGCCAGCAGCCCACACCGGGAGGGAGGCTATGGCTACACCTTC. Translating it yields CASSPHREGGYGYTF.

This CDR3 is CASSFTGPEKLFF. As DNA, the CDR3 is TGTGCCAGCAGCTTCACAGGGCCTGAAAAACTGTTTTTT. V is TRBV11-2 and J is TRBJ1-4, with a possible D match to TRBD1 (6 bases). Germline V lookup: CDR1 SGHAT, CDR2 FQNNGV. Trimming removed 3 bases at V and 7 bases at J, with 9 bases between. The CDR3 sequence is 13 residues long. Variable domain in full (rest from reference TRBV11-2 and TRBJ1-4): EAGVAQSPRYKIIEKRQSVAFWCNPISGHATLYWYQQILGQGPKLLIQFQNNGVVDDSQLPKDRFSAERLKGVDSTLKIQPAKLEDSAVYLCASSFTGPEKLFFGSGTQLSVL.

In its sample, this clone was seen once. The gene calls are TRBV28 and TRBJ1-5, with 7 bases identical to TRBD1. Unmatched junction bases numbered 14, after V lost 7 bases and J lost 5 bases. The CDR3 spans 16 residues. CDR1 is MDHEN, CDR2 SYDVKM, per germline. The CDR3 DNA sequence: TGTGCCAGCATTCCACTATACGGGACAGATGATCAGCCCCAGCATTTT. The encoded protein is CASIPLYGTDDQPQHF. The variable domain in full, completed from reference TRBV28 and TRBJ1-5, reads DVKVTQSSRYLVKRTGEKVFLECVQDMDHENMFWYRQDPGLGLRLIYFSYDVKMKEKGDIPEGYSVSREKKERFSLILESASTNQTSMYLCASIPLYGTDDQPQHFGDGTRLSIL.

This clone was seen once. The genes are TRBV6-5 and TRBJ1-2, with D hard to call. Deletions cut 6 bases from V and 8 bases from J, with 13 bases between. This CDR3 comprises 12 residues. CDR1 and CDR2 from the germline V gene are MNHEY and SVGAGI. Here the CDR3 DNA reads TGTGCCAGCAGACCGAGGGTAGGAGGCTACACCTTC. Its translation is CASRPRVGGYTF.

The gene calls are TRBV11-2 and TRBJ2-7, with D possibly matching TRBD2 (6 bases). Between the trimmed V and J ends, which lost 5 bases and 0 bases, there was a span of 14 bases. Germline CDR1 and CDR2: SGHAT and FQNNGV. This CDR3 region has 15 residues. The CDR3 bases are TGTGCCAGCAGCAAAGTACTAGCTGGCTCCTACGAGCAGTACTTC. Translation: CASSKVLAGSYEQYF.

The chain carries TRBV5-1 and TRBJ1-5; 7 nucleotides match TRBD1. Trimming at V came to 4 bases and at J to 0 bases, leaving 4 bases not matched to a gene. Germline CDR1 reads SGHRS; CDR2 reads YFSETQ. This CDR3 region has 15 residues. CDR3 nucleotide sequence: TGCGCCAGCAGCCCGACAGGGAATAGCAATCAGCCCCAGCATTTT. It encodes CASSPTGNSNQPQHF.

The chain recombines TRBV5-4 with TRBJ2-7; D is unresolved. The CDR3 length is 14 residues. Germline V gives CDR1 SGHNT, CDR2 YYREEE (reference sequence). V lost 2 bases to trimming and J lost 2 bases, with 11 bases between them. CDR3 loop: CASSFDLNTYEQYF. The CDR3 bases are TGTGCCAGCAGCTTCGACTTAAATACCTACGAGCAGTACTTC.

The CDR3 DNA sequence: TGTGCCAGCAGCCGACTAGGACCCCCGGGGACCCAGTACTTC. This translates into CASSRLGPPGTQYF. V gene TRBV11-2 combines with J gene TRBJ2-5, with D perhaps matching TRBD2 (6 bases). V lost 5 bases and J 7 bases, leaving 17 bases between the germline ends. The germline V gene has CDR1 SGHAT and CDR2 FQNNGV. The CDR3 runs 14 residues.